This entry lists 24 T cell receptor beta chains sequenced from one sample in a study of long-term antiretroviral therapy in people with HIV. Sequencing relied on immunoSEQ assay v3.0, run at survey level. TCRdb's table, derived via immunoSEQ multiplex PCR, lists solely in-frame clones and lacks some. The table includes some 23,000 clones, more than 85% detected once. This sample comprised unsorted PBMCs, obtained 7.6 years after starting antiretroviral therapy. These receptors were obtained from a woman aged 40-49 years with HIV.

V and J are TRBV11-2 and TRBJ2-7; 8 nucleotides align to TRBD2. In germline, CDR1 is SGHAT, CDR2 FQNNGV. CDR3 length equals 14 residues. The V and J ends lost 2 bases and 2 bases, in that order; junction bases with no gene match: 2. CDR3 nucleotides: TGTGCCAGCAGCTTACCCGGGGGGGCCTACGAGCAGTACTTC. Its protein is CASSLPGGAYEQYF.

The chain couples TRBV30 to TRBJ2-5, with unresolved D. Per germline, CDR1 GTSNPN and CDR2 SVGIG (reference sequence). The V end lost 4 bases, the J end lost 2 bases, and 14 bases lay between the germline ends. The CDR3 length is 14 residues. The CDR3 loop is CAWTQSGGQETQYF. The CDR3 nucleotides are TGTGCCTGGACCCAATCCGGCGGACAAGAGACCCAGTACTTC.

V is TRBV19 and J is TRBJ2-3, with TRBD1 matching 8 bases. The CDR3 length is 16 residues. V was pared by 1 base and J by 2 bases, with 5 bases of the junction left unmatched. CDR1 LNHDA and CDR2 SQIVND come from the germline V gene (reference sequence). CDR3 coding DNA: TGTGCCAGTAGTATAGGGTGGACAGGGACCACAGATACGCAGTATTTT. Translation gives CASSIGWTGTTDTQYF.

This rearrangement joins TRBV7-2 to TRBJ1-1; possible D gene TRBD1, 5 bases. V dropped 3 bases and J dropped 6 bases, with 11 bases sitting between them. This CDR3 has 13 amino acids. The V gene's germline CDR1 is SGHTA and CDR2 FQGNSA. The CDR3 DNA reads TGTGCCAGCAGCTTGGGAGGGGCTTCTGAAGCTTTCTTT. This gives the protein CASSLGGASEAFF.

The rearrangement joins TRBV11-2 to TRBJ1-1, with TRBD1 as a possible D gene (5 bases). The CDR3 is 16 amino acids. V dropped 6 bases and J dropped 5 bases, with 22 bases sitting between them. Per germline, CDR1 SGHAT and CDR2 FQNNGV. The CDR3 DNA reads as TGTGCCAGCAGAGTTCGGTCGCAAATGGAGGGGACTGAAGCTTTCTTT. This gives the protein CASRVRSQMEGTEAFF.

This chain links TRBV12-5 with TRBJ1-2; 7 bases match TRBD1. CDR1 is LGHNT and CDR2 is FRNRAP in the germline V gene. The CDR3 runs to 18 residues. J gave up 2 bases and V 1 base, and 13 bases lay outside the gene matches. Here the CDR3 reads CASGLARDSGHGNYGYTF. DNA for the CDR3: TGTGCTAGTGGTTTGGCAAGGGACAGCGGACACGGGAACTATGGCTACACCTTC.

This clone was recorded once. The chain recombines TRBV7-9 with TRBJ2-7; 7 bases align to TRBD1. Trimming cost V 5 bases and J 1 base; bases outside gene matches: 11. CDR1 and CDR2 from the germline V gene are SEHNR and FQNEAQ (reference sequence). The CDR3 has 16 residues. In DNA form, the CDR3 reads TGTGCCAGCAGCCCGAGTAGGGACAGACATTCCTACGAGCAGTACTTC. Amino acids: CASSPSRDRHSYEQYF.

This chain's CDR3 is CASSLARTGGGYTF. The CDR3 region has the DNA TGTGCCAGCAGCTTGGCACGGACGGGGGGTGGCTACACCTTC. This chain joins TRBV5-4 and TRBJ1-2, with D maybe TRBD1 (5 bases). The CDR3 loop spans 14 amino acids. Trimming took off 0 bases at V and 7 bases at J, with 13 bases between the two ends. Germline values: CDR1 SGHNT, CDR2 YYREEE (reference sequence).

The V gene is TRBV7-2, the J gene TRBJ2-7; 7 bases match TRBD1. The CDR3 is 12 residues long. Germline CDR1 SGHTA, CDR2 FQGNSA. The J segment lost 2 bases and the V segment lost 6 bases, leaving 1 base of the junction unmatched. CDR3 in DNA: TGTGCCAGCAGGACAGGGACCTACGAGCAGTACTTC. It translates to CASRTGTYEQYF.

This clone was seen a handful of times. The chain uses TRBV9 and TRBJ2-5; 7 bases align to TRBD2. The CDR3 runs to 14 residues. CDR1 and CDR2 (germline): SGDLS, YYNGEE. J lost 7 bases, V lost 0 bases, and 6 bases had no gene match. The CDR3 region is CASSVGGGTGTQYF. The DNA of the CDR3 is TGTGCCAGCAGCGTAGGGGGAGGGACCGGGACCCAGTACTTC. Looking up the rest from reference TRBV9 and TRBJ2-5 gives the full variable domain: DSGVTQTPKHLITATGQRVTLRCSPRSGDLSVYWYQQSLDQGLQFLIQYYNGEERAKGNILERFSAQQFPDLHSELNLSSLELGDSALYFCASSVGGGTGTQYFGPGTRLLVL.

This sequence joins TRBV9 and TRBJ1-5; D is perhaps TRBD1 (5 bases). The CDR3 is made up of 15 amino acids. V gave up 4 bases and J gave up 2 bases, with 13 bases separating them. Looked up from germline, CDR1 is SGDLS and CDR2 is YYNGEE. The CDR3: CASSPGNLGNQPQHF. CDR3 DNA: TGTGCCAGCAGCCCAGGGAATCTAGGCAATCAGCCCCAGCATTTT.

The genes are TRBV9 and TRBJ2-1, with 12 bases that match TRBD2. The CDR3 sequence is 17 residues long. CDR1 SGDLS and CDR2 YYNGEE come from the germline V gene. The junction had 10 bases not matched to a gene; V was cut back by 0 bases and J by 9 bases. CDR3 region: CASSVDPRTSGEGEQFF. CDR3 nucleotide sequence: TGTGCCAGCAGCGTAGACCCACGGACTAGCGGGGAAGGTGAGCAGTTCTTC.

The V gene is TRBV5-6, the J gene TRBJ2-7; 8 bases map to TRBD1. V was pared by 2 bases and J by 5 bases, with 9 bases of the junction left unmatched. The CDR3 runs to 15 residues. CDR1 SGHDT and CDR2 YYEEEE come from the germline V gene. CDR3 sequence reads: CASSFWDRSFHEQYF. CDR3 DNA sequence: TGTGCCAGCAGCTTTTGGGACAGGTCGTTCCACGAGCAGTACTTC.

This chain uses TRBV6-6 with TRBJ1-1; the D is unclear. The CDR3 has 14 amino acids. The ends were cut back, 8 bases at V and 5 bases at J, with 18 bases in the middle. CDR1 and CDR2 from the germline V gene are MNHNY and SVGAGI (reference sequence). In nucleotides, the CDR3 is TGTGCCAGCCGCCTCGGGCATCAAGGGACTGAAGCTTTCTTT. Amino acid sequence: CASRLGHQGTEAFF.

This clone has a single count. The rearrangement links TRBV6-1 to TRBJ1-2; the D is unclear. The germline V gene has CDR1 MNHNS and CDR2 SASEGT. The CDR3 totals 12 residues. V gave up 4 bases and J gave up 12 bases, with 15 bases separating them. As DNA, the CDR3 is TGTGCCAGCAGTGGTCAGACCGTTCCCCACACCTTC. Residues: CASSGQTVPHTF.

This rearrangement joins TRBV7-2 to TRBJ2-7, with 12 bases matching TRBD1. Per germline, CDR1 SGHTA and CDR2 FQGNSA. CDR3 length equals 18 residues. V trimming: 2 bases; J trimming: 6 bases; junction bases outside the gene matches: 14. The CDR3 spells CASSLMGQGASFVSEQYF. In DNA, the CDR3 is TGTGCCAGCAGCTTAATGGGACAGGGGGCTAGTTTCGTTTCCGAGCAGTACTTC.

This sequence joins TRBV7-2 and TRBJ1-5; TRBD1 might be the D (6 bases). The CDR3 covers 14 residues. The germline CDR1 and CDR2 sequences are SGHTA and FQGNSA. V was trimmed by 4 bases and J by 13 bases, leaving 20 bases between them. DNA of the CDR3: TGTGCCAGCAGCTATGGGGGGGGAAGGGACAAGCAGCATTTT. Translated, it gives CASSYGGGRDKQHF.

The CDR3, as DNA: TGTGCCAGCAGCTTAGCCCTTGGCGGAGGCGAGACCCAGTACTTC. It is translated as CASSLALGGGETQYF. The chain couples TRBV7-2 to TRBJ2-5, with a tentative D call TRBD2 (5 bases). The CDR3 consists of 15 residues. CDR1 is SGHTA, CDR2 FQGNSA, per germline. The V end lost 0 bases, the J end lost 5 bases, and 13 bases lay between the germline ends.

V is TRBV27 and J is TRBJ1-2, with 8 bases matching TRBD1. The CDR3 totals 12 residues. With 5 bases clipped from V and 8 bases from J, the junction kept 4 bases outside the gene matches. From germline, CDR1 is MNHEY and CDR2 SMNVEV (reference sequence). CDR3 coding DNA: TGTGCCAGCAGTGACCAGGGGGCAGGCTACACCTTC. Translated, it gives CASSDQGAGYTF.

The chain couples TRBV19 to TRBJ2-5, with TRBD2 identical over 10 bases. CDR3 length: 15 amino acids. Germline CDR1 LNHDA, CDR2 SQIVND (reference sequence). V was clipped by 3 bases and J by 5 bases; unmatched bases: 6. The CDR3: CASSILAGGTETQYF. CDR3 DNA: TGTGCCAGTAGTATCTTAGCGGGGGGAACGGAGACCCAGTACTTC.

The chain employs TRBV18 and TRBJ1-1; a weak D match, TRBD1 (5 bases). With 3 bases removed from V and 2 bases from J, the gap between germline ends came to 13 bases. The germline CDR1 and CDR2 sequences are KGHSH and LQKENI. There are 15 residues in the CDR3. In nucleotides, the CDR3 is TGTGCCAGCTCACCGCAGCGGGACGCTAACACTGAAGCTTTCTTT. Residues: CASSPQRDANTEAFF.

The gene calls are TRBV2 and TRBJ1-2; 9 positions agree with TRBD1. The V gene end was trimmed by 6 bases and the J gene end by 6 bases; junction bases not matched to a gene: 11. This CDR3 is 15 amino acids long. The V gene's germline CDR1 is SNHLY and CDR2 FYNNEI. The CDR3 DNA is TGTGCCAGCAGCTCCGGGACAGGGACAGTTAATGGCTACACCTTC. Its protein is CASSSGTGTVNGYTF.

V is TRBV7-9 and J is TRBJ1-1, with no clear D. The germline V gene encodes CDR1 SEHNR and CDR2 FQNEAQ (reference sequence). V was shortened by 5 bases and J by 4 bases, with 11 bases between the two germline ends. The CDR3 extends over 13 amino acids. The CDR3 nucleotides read TGTGCCAGCAGCCCCCAGGCCGCCACTGAAGCTTTCTTT. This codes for CASSPQAATEAFF.

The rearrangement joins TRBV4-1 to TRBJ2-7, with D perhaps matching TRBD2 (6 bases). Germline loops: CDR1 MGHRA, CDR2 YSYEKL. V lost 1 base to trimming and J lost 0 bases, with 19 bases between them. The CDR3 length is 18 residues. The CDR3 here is CASSQGHGDSASSYEQYF. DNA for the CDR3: TGCGCCAGCAGCCAAGGCCACGGGGACTCCGCCAGCTCCTACGAGCAGTACTTC.